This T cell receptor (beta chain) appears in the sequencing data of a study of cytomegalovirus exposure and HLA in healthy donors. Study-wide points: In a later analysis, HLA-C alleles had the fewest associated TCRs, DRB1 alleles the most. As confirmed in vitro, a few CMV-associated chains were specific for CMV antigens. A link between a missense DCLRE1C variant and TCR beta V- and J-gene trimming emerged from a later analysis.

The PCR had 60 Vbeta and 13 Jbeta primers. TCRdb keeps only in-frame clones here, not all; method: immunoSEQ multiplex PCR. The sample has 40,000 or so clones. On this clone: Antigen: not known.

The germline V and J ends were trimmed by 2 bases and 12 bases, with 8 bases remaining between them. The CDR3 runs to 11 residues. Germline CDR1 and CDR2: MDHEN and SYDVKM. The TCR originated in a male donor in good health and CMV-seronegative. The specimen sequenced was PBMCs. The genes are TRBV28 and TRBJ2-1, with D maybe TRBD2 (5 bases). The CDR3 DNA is TGTGCCAGCAGTTTACTAGCTGGGCAGTTCTTC. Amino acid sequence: CASSLLAGQFF. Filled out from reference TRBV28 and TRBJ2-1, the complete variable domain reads DVKVTQSSRYLVKRTGEKVFLECVQDMDHENMFWYRQDPGLGLRLIYFSYDVKMKEKGDIPEGYSVSREKKERFSLILESASTNQTSMYLCASSLLAGQFFGPGTRLTVL.